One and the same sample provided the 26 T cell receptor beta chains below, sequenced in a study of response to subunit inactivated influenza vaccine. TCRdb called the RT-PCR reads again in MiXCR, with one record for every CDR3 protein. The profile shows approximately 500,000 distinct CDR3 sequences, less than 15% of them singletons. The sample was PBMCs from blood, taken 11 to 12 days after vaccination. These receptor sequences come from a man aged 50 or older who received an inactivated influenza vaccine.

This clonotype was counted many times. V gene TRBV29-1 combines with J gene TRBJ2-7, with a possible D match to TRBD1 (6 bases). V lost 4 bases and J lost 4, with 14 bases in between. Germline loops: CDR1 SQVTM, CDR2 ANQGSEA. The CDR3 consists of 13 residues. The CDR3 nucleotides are TGCAGCGTTGTCCCCCTGACAGGATACGAGCAGTACTTC. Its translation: CSVVPLTGYEQYF.

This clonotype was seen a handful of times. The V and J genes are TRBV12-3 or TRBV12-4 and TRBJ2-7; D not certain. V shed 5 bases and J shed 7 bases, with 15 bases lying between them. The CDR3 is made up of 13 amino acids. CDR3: CASSPPAGLEQYF. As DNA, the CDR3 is TGTGCCAGCAGTCCCCCGGCCGGGCTAGAGCAGTACTTC.

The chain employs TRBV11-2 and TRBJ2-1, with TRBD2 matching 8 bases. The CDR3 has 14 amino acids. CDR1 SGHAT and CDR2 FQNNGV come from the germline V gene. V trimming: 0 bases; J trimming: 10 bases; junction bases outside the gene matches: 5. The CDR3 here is CASSLDGLAYEQFF. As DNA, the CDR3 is TGTGCCAGCAGCTTAGATGGACTAGCCTACGAGCAGTTCTTC.

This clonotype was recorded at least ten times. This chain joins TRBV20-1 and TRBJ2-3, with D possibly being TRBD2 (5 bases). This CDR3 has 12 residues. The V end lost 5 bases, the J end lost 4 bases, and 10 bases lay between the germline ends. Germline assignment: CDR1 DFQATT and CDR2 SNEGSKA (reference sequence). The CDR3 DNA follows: TGCAGTGCTCTGAGGGCCCCAGATACGCAGTATTTT. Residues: CSALRAPDTQYF.

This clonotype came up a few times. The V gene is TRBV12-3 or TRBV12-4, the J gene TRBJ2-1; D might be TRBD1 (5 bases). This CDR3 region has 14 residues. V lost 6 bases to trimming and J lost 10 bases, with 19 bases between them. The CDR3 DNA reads TGTGCCAGCAGCCTTCGACAGCTGGGGATAGAGCAGTTCTTC. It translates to CASSLRQLGIEQFF.

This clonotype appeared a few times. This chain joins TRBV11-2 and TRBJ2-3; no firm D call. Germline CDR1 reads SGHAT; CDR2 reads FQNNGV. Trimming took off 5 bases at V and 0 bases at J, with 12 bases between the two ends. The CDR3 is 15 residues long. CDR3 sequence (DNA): TGTGCCAGCAGCCTATTCCCGGGTAGCACAGATACGCAGTATTTT. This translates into CASSLFPGSTDTQYF. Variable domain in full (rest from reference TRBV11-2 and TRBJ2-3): EAGVAQSPRYKIIEKRQSVAFWCNPISGHATLYWYQQILGQGPKLLIQFQNNGVVDDSQLPKDRFSAERLKGVDSTLKIQPAKLEDSAVYLCASSLFPGSTDTQYFGPGTRLTVL.

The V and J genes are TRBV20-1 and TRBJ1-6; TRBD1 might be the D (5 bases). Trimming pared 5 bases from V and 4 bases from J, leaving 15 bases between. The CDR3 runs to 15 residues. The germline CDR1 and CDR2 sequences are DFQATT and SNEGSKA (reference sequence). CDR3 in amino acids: CSAPKGTEYNSPLHF. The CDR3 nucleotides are TGCAGTGCTCCAAAAGGGACCGAATATAATTCACCCCTCCACTTT.

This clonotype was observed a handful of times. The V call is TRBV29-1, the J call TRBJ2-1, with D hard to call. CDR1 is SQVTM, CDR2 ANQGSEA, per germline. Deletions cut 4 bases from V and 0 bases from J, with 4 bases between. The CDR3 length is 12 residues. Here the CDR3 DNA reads TGCAGCGTTGTTAGCTCCTACAATGAGCAGTTCTTC. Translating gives CSVVSSYNEQFF.

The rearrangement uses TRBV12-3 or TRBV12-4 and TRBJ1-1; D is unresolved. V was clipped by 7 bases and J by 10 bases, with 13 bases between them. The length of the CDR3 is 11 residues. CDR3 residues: CASTDEGTAFF. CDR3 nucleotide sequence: TGTGCCAGCACCGATGAGGGTACAGCTTTCTTT.

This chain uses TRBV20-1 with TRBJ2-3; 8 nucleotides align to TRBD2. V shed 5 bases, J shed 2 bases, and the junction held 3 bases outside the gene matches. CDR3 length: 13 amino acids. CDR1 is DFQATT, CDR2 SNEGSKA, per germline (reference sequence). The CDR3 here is CSAAGGHTDTQYF. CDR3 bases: TGCAGTGCTGCGGGAGGACACACAGATACGCAGTATTTT.

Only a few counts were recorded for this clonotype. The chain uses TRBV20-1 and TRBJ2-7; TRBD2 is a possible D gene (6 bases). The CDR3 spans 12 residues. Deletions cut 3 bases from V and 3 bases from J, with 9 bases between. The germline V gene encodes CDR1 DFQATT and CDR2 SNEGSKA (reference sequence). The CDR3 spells CSAREGLYEQYF. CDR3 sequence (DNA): TGCAGTGCTAGGGAGGGCCTCTACGAGCAGTACTTC.

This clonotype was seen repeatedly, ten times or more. CDR3: CSARGRTIANEQFF. As DNA, the CDR3 is TGCAGTGCTAGAGGCCGGACTATAGCCAATGAGCAGTTCTTC. The J gene is TRBJ2-1, the V gene TRBV20-1, with D perhaps TRBD2 (6 bases). CDR1 DFQATT and CDR2 SNEGSKA come from the germline V gene (reference sequence). V dropped 1 base and J dropped 6 bases, with 13 bases sitting between them. CDR3 length equals 14 residues.

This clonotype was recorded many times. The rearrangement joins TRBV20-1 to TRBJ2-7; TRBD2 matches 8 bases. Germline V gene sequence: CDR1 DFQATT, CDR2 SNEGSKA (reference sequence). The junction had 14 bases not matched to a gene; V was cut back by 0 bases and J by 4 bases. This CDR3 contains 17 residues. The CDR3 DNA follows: TGCAGTGCTAGAGATCCAGGACTAGCTTATTCTCTTTACGAGCAGTACTTC. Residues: CSARDPGLAYSLYEQYF.

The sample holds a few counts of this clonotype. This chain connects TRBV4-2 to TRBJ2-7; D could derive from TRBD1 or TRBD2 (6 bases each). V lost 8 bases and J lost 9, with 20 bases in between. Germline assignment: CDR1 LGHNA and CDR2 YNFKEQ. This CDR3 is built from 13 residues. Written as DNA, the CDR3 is TGTGCCAGCGCTCCAGGTAGGGGGGACGCGCAGTACTTC. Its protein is CASAPGRGDAQYF.

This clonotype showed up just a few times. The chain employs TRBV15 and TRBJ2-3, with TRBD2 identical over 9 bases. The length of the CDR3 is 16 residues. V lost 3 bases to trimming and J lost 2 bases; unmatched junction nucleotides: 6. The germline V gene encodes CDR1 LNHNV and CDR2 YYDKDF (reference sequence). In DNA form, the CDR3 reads TGTGCCACCAGCAGTGGGCTAGCGGGACCCACAGATACGCAGTATTTT. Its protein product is CATSSGLAGPTDTQYF.

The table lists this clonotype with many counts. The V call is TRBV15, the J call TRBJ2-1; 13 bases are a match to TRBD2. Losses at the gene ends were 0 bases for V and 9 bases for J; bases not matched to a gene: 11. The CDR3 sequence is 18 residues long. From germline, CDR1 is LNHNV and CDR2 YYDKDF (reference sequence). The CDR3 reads CATSRDSLRTSGSLEQFF. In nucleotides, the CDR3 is TGTGCCACCAGCAGAGACTCACTCCGGACTAGCGGGAGTCTTGAGCAGTTCTTC.

CDR3: CASSLTNGGETQYF. The DNA for the CDR3 is TGTGCCAGCAGCTTAACGAACGGAGGGGAGACCCAGTACTTC. The J gene is TRBJ2-5, the V gene TRBV7-9, with a weak D call TRBD2 (6 bases). CDR3 length: 14 residues. Per germline, CDR1 SEHNR and CDR2 FQNEAQ (reference sequence). Trimming cost V 2 bases and J 5 bases, with 12 bases left between them.

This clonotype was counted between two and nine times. CDR3 DNA sequence: TGTGCCAGCACTTCAGCGGGTCTAGACACAGATACGCAGTATTTT. As protein: CASTSAGLDTDTQYF. This chain links TRBV7-9 with TRBJ2-3; D perhaps matches TRBD2 (6 bases). The CDR3 covers 15 residues. Trimming cost V 7 bases and J 2 bases, with 16 bases left between them. The V gene's germline CDR1 is SEHNR and CDR2 FQNEAQ (reference sequence).

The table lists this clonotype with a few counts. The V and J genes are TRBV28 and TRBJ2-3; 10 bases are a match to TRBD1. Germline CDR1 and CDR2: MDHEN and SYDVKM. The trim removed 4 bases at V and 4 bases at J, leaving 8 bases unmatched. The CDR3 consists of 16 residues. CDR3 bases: TGTGCCAGCAGTTATCCGACAGGGGGCCTCCCAGATACGCAGTATTTT. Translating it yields CASSYPTGGLPDTQYF.

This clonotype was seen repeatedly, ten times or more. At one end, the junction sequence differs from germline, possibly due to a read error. CDR3 sequence: CASSLGTLNTEAFF. For the CDR3, the DNA is TGCGCCAGCAGCTTGGGGACACTGAACACTGAAGCTTTCTTT. The rearrangement links TRBV12-3 or TRBV12-4 to TRBJ1-1; D is possibly TRBD1 (6 bases). This CDR3 comprises 14 residues.

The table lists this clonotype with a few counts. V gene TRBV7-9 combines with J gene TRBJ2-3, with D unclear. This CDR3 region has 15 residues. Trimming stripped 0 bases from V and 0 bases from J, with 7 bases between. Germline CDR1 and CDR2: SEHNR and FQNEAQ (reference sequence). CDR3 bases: TGTGCCAGCAGCTTAGCCCAGTCTAGCACAGATACGCAGTATTTT. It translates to CASSLAQSSTDTQYF.

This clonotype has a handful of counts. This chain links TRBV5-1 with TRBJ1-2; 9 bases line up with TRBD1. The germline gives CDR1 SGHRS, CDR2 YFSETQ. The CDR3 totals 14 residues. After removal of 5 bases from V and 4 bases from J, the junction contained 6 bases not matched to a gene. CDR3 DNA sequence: TGCGCCAGCAGGGGACAGGGCGAGAGCTATGGCTACACCTTC. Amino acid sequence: CASRGQGESYGYTF.

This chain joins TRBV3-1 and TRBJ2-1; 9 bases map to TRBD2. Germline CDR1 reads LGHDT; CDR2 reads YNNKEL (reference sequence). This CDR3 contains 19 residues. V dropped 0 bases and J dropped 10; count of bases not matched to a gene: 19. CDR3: CASSQEFVETSGIRGEQFF. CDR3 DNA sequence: TGTGCCAGCAGCCAAGAGTTCGTCGAGACTAGCGGAATCAGGGGGGAGCAGTTCTTC.

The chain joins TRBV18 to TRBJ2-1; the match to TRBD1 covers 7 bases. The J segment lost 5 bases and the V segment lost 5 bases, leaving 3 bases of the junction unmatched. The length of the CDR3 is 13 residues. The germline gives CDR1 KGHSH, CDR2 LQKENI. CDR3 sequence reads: CASSSTGNNEQFF. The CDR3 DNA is TGTGCCAGCTCATCGACAGGGAACAATGAGCAGTTCTTC.

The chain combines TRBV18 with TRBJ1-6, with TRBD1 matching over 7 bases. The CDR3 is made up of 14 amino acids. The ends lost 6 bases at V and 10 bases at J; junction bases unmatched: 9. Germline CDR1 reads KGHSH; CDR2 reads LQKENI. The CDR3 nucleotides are TGTGCCAGCTCCCAGGGGGTGCCTTTGTCACCCCTCCACTTT. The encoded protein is CASSQGVPLSPLHF.

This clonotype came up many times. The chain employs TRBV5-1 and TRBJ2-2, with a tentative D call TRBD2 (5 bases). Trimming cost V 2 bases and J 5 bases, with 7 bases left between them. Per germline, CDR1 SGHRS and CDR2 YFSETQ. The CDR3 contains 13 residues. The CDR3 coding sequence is TGCGCCAGCAGCTTTGGAGGAACCGGGGAGCTGTTTTTT. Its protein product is CASSFGGTGELFF.